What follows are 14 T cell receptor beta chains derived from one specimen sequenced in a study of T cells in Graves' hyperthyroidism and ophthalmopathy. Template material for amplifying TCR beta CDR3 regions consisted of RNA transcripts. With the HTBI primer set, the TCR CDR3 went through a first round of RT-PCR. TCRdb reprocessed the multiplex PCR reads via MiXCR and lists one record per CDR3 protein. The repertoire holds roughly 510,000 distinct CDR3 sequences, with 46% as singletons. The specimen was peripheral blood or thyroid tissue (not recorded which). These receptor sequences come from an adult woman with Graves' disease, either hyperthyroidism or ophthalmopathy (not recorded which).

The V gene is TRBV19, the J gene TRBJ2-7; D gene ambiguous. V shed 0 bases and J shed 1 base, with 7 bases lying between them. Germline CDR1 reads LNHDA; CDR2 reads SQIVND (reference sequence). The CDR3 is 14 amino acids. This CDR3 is CASSIDRRSYEQYF. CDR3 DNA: TGTGCCAGTAGTATAGACAGGAGATCCTACGAGCAGTACTTC.

CDR3 DNA: TGTGCCAGCTCTCCCCCGGGACGCCAGAAGTTAGCTTTCTTT. Translating gives CASSPPGRQKLAFF. The V call is TRBV18, the J call TRBJ1-1; maybe TRBD1 (5 bases). V was clipped by 6 bases and J by 10 bases, with 21 bases between them. This CDR3 is built from 14 residues. Germline CDR1 is KGHSH and CDR2 is LQKENI.

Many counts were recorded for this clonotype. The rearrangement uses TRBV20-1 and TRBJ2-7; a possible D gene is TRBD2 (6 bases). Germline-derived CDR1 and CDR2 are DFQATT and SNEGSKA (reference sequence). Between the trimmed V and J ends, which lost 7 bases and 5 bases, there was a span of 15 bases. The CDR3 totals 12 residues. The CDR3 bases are TGCAGTGTCTTGGAGGGTCCCCACGAGCAGTACTTC. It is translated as CSVLEGPHEQYF.

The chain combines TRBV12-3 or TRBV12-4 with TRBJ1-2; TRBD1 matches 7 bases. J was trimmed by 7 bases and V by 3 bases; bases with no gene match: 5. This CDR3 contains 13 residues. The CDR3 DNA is TGTGCCAGCAGTTTTACAGGGGCCCTTGGCTACACCTTC. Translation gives CASSFTGALGYTF.

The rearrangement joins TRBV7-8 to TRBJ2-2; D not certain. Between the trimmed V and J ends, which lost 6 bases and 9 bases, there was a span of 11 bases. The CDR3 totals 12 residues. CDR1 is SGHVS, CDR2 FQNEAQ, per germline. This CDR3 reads CASSLADWELFF. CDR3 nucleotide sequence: TGTGCCAGCAGTTTGGCGGATTGGGAGCTGTTTTTT.

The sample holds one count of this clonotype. As DNA, the CDR3 is TGTGCTAGTGGCAGGGGGCGTGGACAGCCCCAGCATTTT. Its translation: CASGRGRGQPQHF. The chain carries TRBV24-1 and TRBJ1-5; 8 bases map to TRBD1. Germline V gives CDR1 KGHDR, CDR2 SFDVKD. The CDR3 is 13 amino acids.

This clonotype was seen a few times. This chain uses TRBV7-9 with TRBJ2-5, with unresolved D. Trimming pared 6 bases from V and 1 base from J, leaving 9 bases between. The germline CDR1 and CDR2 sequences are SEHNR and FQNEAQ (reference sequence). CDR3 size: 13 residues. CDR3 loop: CASRRRGQETQYF. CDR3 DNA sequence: TGTGCCAGCAGGCGGAGAGGCCAAGAGACCCAGTACTTC. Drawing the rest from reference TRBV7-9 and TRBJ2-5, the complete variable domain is DTGVSQNPRHKITKRGQNVTFRCDPISEHNRLYWYRQTLGQGPEFLTYFQNEAQLEKSRLLSDRFSAERPKGSFSTLEIQRTEQGDSAMYLCASRRRGQETQYFGPGTRLLVL.

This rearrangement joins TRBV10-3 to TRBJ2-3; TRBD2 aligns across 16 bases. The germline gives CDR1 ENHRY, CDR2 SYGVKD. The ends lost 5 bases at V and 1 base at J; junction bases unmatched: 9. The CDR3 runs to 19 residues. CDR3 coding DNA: TGTGCCATCAGTCCCGGGACTAGCGGGAGGGTACGGGGCACAGATACGCAGTATTTT. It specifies CAISPGTSGRVRGTDTQYF.

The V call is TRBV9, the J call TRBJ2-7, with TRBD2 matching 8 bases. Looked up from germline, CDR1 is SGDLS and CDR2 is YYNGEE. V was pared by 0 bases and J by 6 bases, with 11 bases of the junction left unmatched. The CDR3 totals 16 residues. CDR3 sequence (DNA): TGTGCCAGCAGCGTAGGGCTCGTAGCGGGAATCTTCGAGCAGTACTTC. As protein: CASSVGLVAGIFEQYF. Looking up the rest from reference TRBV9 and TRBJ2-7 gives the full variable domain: DSGVTQTPKHLITATGQRVTLRCSPRSGDLSVYWYQQSLDQGLQFLIQYYNGEERAKGNILERFSAQQFPDLHSELNLSSLELGDSALYFCASSVGLVAGIFEQYFGPGTRLTVT.

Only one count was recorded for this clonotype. CDR3 sequence reads: CSVEVSVNTEAFF. As DNA, the CDR3 is TGCAGCGTTGAAGTGTCGGTAAACACTGAAGCTTTCTTT. The V gene is TRBV29-1, the J gene TRBJ1-1; no firm D call. CDR3 size: 13 residues. Germline CDR1 reads SQVTM; CDR2 reads ANQGSEA. V was cut by 1 base and J by 2 bases, with 8 bases left in between.

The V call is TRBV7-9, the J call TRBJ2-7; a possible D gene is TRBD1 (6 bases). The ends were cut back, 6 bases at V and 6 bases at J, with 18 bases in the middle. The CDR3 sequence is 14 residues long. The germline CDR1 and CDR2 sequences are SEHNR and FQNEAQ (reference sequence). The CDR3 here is CASSLYRDSGEQYF. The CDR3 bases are TGTGCCAGCAGTTTATACAGGGATTCAGGCGAGCAGTACTTC.

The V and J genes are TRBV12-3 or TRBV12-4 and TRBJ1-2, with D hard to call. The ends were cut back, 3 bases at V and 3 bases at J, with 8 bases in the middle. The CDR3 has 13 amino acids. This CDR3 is CASSLDADYGYTF. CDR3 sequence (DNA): TGTGCCAGCAGTTTGGACGCTGACTATGGCTACACCTTC.

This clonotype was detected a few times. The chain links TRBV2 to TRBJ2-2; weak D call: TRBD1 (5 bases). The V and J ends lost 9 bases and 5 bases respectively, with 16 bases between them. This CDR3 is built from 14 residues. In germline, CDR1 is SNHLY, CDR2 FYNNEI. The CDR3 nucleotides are TGTGCCAGTGGTCCGCAGCAGGGAACCGGGGAGCTGTTTTTT. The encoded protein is CASGPQQGTGELFF. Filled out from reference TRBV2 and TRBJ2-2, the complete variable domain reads EPEVTQTPSHQVTQMGQEVILRCVPISNHLYFYWYRQILGQKVEFLVSFYNNEISEKSEIFDDQFSVERPDGSNFTLKIRSTKLEDSAMYFCASGPQQGTGELFFGEGSRLTVL.

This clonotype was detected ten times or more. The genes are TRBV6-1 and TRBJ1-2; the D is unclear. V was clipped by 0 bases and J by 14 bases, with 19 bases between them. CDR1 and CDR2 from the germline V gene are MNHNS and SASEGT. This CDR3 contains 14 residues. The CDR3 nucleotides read TGTGCCAGCAGTGAAGCGTGGTATAGCCCGGTGGGGACCTTC. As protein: CASSEAWYSPVGTF.